The clone carrying this TCR beta chain was recorded a few times. Its antigen is still unknown. This clone may be a read error of a much larger clone one base away. Per the original data handling: A classifier of distant metastasis in papillary thyroid cancer was built from CDR3 differences (across clinicopathological groups). TCRdb re-called the PCR reads through MiXCR. The V and J calls and clone size are TCRdb's, not the authors'. The profile shows 30,000 to 45,000 clones, around 21% of them singletons. The sample is drawn from a study of metastatic and nonmetastatic thyroid tumors. Background on the study: Blood and tumor or nodule tissue repertoires from malignant and benign thyroid patients were compared.

Among the patients, none had received any treatment before thyroid surgery. Germline V CDR1 and CDR2: LGHDT, YNNKEL (reference sequence). CDR3 length: 14 amino acids. Findings of the study overall: It was reportedly found that TCR beta diversity was significantly higher in malignant thyroid tumors than in benign nodules, a difference seen in both blood and tumor samples.

The origin of this receptor is a female donor with papillary thyroid cancer or a benign thyroid nodule (not recorded which). Some clones in this sample may be carry-over from other donors' samples. Specimen: blood. The chain recombines TRBV3-1 with TRBJ1-1, with D perhaps matching TRBD1 (5 bases). CDR3 in DNA: TGTGCCAGCGGCCAAGCCGGGGGGTCCACTGAAGCTTTCTTT. Protein: CASGQAGGSTEAFF.